The 18 T cell receptor beta chains presented below share a single source sample, sequenced in a study of human T cells and chemical hapten exposure. TCRdb processed the RACE reads anew with MiXCR; each CDR3 protein has one entry. Of roughly 38,000 distinct CDR3 sequences listed, 3% to 4% are singletons. The time point: patch test 1, 2 weeks after DPC sensitization. Treatment given: therapeutic diphenylcyclopropenone sensitization with weekly scalp DPC. Total RNA was isolated from whole blood that had not been fractionated. Sequenced material: whole blood, taken in connection with sensitization to the hapten diphenylcyclopropenone (DPC). Source of these receptors: a man between 50 and 59 years old with alopecia areata. Some clones in this sample may be carry-over from other donors' samples.

This clonotype has at least ten counts. DNA of the CDR3: TGTGCCAGCCTCGAACAATCATACAATGAGCAGTTCTTC. Its translation: CASLEQSYNEQFF. The V and J genes are TRBV7-2 and TRBJ2-1; no definite D call. The ends were cut back, 8 bases at V and 4 bases at J, with 12 bases in the middle. This CDR3 is 13 amino acids long. Germline V gives CDR1 SGHTA, CDR2 FQGNSA.

This clonotype was counted ten times or more. The rearrangement joins TRBV5-1 to TRBJ2-3, with D possibly being TRBD2 (6 bases). This CDR3 region has 15 residues. The germline V gene encodes CDR1 SGHRS and CDR2 YFSETQ. Trimming pared 9 bases from V and 2 bases from J, leaving 19 bases between. The CDR3 loop reads CATAGTPTSTDTQYF. The CDR3 bases are TGCGCCACCGCCGGGACTCCGACCTCCACAGATACGCAGTATTTT. Complete variable domain (other parts from reference TRBV5-1 and TRBJ2-3): KAGVTQTPRYLIKTRGQQVTLSCSPISGHRSVSWYQQTPGQGLQFLFEYFSETQRNKGNFPGRFSGRQFSNSRSEMNVSTLELGDSALYLCATAGTPTSTDTQYFGPGTRLTVL.

Regarding this clonotype: Just one base apart from a much larger clone, this may be a read error. The rearrangement links TRBV6-2 or TRBV6-3 to TRBJ2-3, with D uncertain. CDR3 length: 11 residues. CDR1 and CDR2 from the germline V gene are MNHEY and SVGEGT. The CDR3 spells CASGDLDTHYF. CDR3 nucleotide sequence: TGTGCCAGCGGCGATCTGGATACGCATTATTTT.

This chain uses TRBV27 with TRBJ1-5; D possibly corresponds to TRBD1 (5 bases). The germline V and J ends were trimmed by 4 bases and 5 bases, with 9 bases remaining between them. There are 13 residues in the CDR3. CDR1 is MNHEY, CDR2 SMNVEV, per germline (reference sequence). CDR3 region: CASSSNRHQPQHF. CDR3 nucleotide sequence: TGTGCCAGCAGTTCGAACAGGCATCAGCCCCAGCATTTT.

This clonotype was counted ten times or more. The genes are TRBV18 and TRBJ1-1; no firm D call. The germline V and J ends were trimmed by 2 bases and 5 bases, with 15 bases remaining between them. CDR1 is KGHSH, CDR2 LQKENI, per germline. The CDR3 runs 15 residues. The CDR3 region has the DNA TGTGCCAGCTCACCAATCCTAGATCAAGGAACTGAAGCTTTCTTT. Its translation is CASSPILDQGTEAFF.

This clonotype came up many times. The rearrangement links TRBV12-3 or TRBV12-4 to TRBJ1-4, with D possibly being TRBD1 (6 bases). V lost 6 bases and J 8 bases, leaving 16 bases between the germline ends. This CDR3 region has 14 residues. As DNA, the CDR3 is TGTGCCAGCAGCCAACCAACGGGGGCGGAAAAACTGTTTTTT. It is translated as CASSQPTGAEKLFF.

In this sample, this clonotype turned up many times. The V gene is TRBV4-1, the J gene TRBJ2-2; 7 bases agree with TRBD2. The CDR3 is made up of 16 amino acids. CDR1 is MGHRA, CDR2 YSYEKL, per germline. V was clipped by 0 bases and J by 6 bases; unmatched bases: 7. The CDR3 loop reads CASSQDGRVGAGELFF. The DNA for the CDR3 is TGCGCCAGCAGCCAAGATGGGAGGGTCGGGGCCGGGGAGCTGTTTTTT.

The rearrangement uses TRBV5-1 and TRBJ2-5; 9 positions match TRBD2. The CDR3 length is 17 residues. The V gene end was trimmed by 0 bases and the J gene end by 3 bases; junction bases not matched to a gene: 9. Germline-derived CDR1 and CDR2 are SGHRS and YFSETQ. DNA of the CDR3: TGCGCCAGCAGCTTGGGAATCGTGACTAGCGGCGAAGAGACCCAGTACTTC. Protein: CASSLGIVTSGEETQYF.

For this clonotype: A much larger clone differs by one base, so this may be a read error. The rearrangement joins TRBV28 to TRBJ1-1, with 7 bases aligning to TRBD1. V dropped 3 bases and J dropped 7; count of bases not matched to a gene: 8. The CDR3 runs 14 residues. Germline-derived CDR1 and CDR2 are MDHEN and SYDVKM. CDR3 sequence: CASSFTGVNDEAFF. CDR3 DNA sequence: TGTGCCAGCAGTTTCACAGGGGTGAACGATGAAGCTTTCTTT.

This clonotype was found many times. The J gene is TRBJ2-3, the V gene TRBV18, with a weak D call TRBD2 (5 bases). The length of the CDR3 is 14 residues. The V gene lost 8 bases and the J gene lost 3 bases, with 15 bases spanning the gap. Germline V gene lookup returns CDR1 KGHSH and CDR2 LQKENI. CDR3 DNA sequence: TGTGCCAGCCGGCGACGGCTAGCAACAGATACGCAGTATTTT. It translates to CASRRRLATDTQYF.

This clonotype was found many times. The chain couples TRBV27 to TRBJ2-3, with 13 bases aligning to TRBD2. This CDR3 comprises 17 residues. Germline V gene sequence: CDR1 MNHEY, CDR2 SMNVEV (reference sequence). V lost 9 bases and J lost 3; bases outside the gene matches: 12. The CDR3 loop reads CASMTSGRWFGTDTQYF. The DNA of the CDR3 is TGTGCCAGTATGACTAGCGGGAGGTGGTTCGGTACAGATACGCAGTATTTT.

Ten or more counts support this clonotype. The V and J genes are TRBV7-2 and TRBJ2-3, with D possibly TRBD1 on 6 matching bases. The CDR3 length is 14 residues. Looked up from germline, CDR1 is SGHTA and CDR2 is FQGNSA. V was trimmed by 5 bases and J by 2 bases, leaving 11 bases between them. The CDR3 DNA reads as TGTGCCAGCAGCCTACAGGGAACCACAGATACGCAGTATTTT. This encodes CASSLQGTTDTQYF. Full variable domain (remainder filled in from reference TRBV7-2 and TRBJ2-3): GAGVSQSPSNKVTEKGKDVELRCDPISGHTALYWYRQSLGQGLEFLIYFQGNSAPDKSGLPSDRFSAERTGGSVSTLTIQRTQQEDSAVYLCASSLQGTTDTQYFGPGTRLTVL.

This clonotype was found many times. This sequence joins TRBV20-1 and TRBJ2-7; 10 nucleotides agree with TRBD2. The V gene's germline CDR1 is DFQATT and CDR2 SNEGSKA (reference sequence). The CDR3 has 14 amino acids. Trimming at V came to 6 bases and at J to 2 bases, leaving 7 bases not matched to a gene. The CDR3 DNA reads TGCAGTGCCTATGGACTAGCGGAAGCCTACGAGCAGTACTTC. Protein sequence: CSAYGLAEAYEQYF.

The rearrangement joins TRBV20-1 to TRBJ1-3; possibly TRBD1 for D (5 bases). V was clipped by 1 base and J by 4 bases, with 14 bases between them. Germline V gene sequence: CDR1 DFQATT, CDR2 SNEGSKA (reference sequence). The CDR3 consists of 15 residues. The CDR3 loop is CSARGSGTEGNTIYF. CDR3 bases: TGCAGTGCTAGAGGGTCCGGGACCGAAGGAAACACCATATATTTT.

The V and J genes are TRBV19 and TRBJ1-1; D perhaps matches TRBD1 (6 bases). V was cut by 5 bases and J by 0 bases, with 19 bases left in between. This CDR3 is built from 17 residues. Germline V lookup: CDR1 LNHDA, CDR2 SQIVND (reference sequence). CDR3 in amino acids: CASSLQGPPFMNTEAFF. The CDR3 region has the DNA TGTGCCAGTAGTTTACAGGGCCCTCCGTTTATGAACACTGAAGCTTTCTTT.

Notes on this clonotype: A much larger clone lies one base from this, so it may be a read error. This sequence joins TRBV7-3 and TRBJ1-1; D perhaps matches TRBD1 (5 bases). Germline lookup yields CDR1 SGHTA and CDR2 FQGTGA. V lost 8 bases and J lost 4, with 14 bases in between. The CDR3 length is 13 residues. The DNA for the CDR3 is TGTGCCAGCGCAGGGAATTTTGGCACTGAAGCTTTCTTT. As protein: CASAGNFGTEAFF.

This clonotype occurred a few times. The rearrangement links TRBV5-5 to TRBJ1-5, with D unresolved. V lost 2 bases and J lost 0, with 9 bases in between. The CDR3 length is 15 residues. The germline V gene has CDR1 SGHKS and CDR2 YYEKEE (reference sequence). This chain's CDR3 is CASSLSGYSNQPQHF. CDR3 DNA sequence: TGTGCCAGCAGCTTATCGGGGTATAGCAATCAGCCCCAGCATTTT. Filled out from reference TRBV5-5 and TRBJ1-5, the complete variable domain reads DAGVTQSPTHLIKTRGQQVTLRCSPISGHKSVSWYQQVLGQGPQFIFQYYEKEERGRGNFPDRFSARQFPNYSSELNVNALLLGDSALYLCASSLSGYSNQPQHFGDGTRLSIL.

Ten or more counts support this clonotype. The genes are TRBV30 and TRBJ1-1; tentatively, D is TRBD1 (5 bases). CDR1 is GTSNPN, CDR2 SVGIG, per germline (reference sequence). V was cut by 2 bases and J by 7 bases, with 11 bases left in between. The CDR3 loop spans 12 amino acids. CDR3 sequence (DNA): TGTGCCTGGAGTAAAGACAGTTTTGAAGCTTTCTTT. Its translation is CAWSKDSFEAFF.